This TCR beta chain was recovered during a study of blood T cell repertoires in COVID-19. Across the whole study: Sample material is recorded as cDNA or gDNA derived from T cells, B-cell-depleted T cells, or PBMCs.

The CDR3 totals 15 residues. CDR1 is ENHRY and CDR2 is SYGVKD in the germline V gene. J lost 0 bases, V lost 10 bases, and 7 bases had no gene match. How the authors handled the data: Amplification from reference gene primers served as the basis for estimated nucleated cell counts. Produced via immunoSEQ multiplex PCR; TCRdb's table is partial and in-frame only. V and J calls and clone size are given by that table; D and trimming were obtained from the DNA. Counted here are about 99,000 clones, approximately 84% occurring once; the ten biggest clones make up under 30%. Material: peripheral blood. The receptor's source is a man aged 55-75 years with acute or convalescent COVID-19. The V gene is TRBV10-3, the J gene TRBJ2-1, with 9 nucleotides matching TRBD1. CDR3 sequence: CATRDRADSYNEQFF. The CDR3, as DNA: TGTGCCACACGGGACAGGGCGGACTCCTACAATGAGCAGTTCTTC.